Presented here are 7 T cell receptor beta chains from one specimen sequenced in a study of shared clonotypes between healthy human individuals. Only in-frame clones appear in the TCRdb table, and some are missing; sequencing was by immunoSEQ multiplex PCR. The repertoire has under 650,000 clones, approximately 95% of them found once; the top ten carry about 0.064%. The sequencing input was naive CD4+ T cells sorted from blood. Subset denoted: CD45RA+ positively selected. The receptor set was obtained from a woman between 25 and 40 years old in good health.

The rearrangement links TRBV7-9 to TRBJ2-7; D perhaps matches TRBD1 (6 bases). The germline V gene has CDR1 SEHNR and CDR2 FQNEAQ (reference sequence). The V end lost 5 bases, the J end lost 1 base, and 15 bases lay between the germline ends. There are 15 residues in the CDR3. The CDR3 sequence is CASSESNRDSYEQYF. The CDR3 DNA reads TGTGCCAGCAGCGAGAGTAACAGGGATTCCTACGAGCAGTACTTC.

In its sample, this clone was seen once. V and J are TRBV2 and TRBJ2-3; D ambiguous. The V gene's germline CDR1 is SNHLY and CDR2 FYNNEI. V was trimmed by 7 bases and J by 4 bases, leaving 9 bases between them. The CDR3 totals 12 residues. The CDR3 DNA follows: TGTGCCAGCACTTGGCTCCCAGATACGCAGTATTTT. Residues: CASTWLPDTQYF. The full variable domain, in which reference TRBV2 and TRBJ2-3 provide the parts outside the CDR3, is EPEVTQTPSHQVTQMGQEVILRCVPISNHLYFYWYRQILGQKVEFLVSFYNNEISEKSEIFDDQFSVERPDGSNFTLKIRSTKLEDSAMYFCASTWLPDTQYFGPGTRLTVL.

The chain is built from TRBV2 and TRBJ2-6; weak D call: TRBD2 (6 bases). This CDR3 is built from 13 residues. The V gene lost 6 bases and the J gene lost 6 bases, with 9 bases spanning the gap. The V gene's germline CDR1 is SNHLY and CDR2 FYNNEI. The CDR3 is CASRSGVANVLTF. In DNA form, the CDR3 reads TGTGCCAGCAGGTCGGGGGTGGCCAACGTCCTGACTTTC.

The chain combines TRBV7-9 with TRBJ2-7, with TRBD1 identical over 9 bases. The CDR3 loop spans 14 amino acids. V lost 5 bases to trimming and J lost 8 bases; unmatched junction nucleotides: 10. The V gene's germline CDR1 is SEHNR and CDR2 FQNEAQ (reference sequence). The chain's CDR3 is CASSPEGQGGKQYF. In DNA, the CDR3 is TGTGCCAGCAGCCCTGAGGGACAGGGAGGAAAGCAGTACTTC.

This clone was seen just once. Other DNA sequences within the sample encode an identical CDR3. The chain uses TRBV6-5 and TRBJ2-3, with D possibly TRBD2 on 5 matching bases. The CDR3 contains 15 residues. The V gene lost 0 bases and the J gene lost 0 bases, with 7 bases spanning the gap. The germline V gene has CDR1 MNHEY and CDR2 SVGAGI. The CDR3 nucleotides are TGTGCCAGCAGTTACTCTGGAGGTAGCACAGATACGCAGTATTTT. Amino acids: CASSYSGGSTDTQYF.

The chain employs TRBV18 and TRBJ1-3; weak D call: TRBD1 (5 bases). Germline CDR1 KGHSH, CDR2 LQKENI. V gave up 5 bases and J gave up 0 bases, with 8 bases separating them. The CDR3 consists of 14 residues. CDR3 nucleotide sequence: TGTGCCAGCTCATCAGGGCGCTCTGGAAACACCATATATTTT. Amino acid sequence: CASSSGRSGNTIYF.

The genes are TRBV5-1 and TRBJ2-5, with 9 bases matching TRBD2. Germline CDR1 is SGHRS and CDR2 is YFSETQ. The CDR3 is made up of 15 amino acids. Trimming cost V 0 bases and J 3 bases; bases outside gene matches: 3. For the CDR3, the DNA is TGCGCCAGCAGCTTGGCTAGCGGGGTTGAAGAGACCCAGTACTTC. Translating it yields CASSLASGVEETQYF.